The sequence of this T cell receptor (beta chain) was determined in a study of blood T cell repertoires in COVID-19. The ends were cut back, 7 bases at V and 5 bases at J, with 12 bases in the middle. The germline CDR1 and CDR2 sequences are MNHEY and SVGAGI. This CDR3 is 13 amino acids long. Assay: immunoSEQ multiplex PCR; the TCRdb copy retains only in-frame clones and omits some. Of under 200,000 clones in the sample, around 90% were seen once. In Seattle, patients joined the study during active infection and were tracked longitudinally. This TCR was recovered from a man in his sixties with COVID-19, enrolled during active disease. The rearrangement uses TRBV6-5 and TRBJ2-1; possible D gene TRBD2, 6 bases. The sequenced sample was peripheral blood. The CDR3 nucleotides read TGTGCCAGCATTTCGGGGACTCACAATGAGCAGTTCTTC. This sequence encodes CASISGTHNEQFF.